The T cell receptor (beta chain) described here comes from a study of blood T cell repertoires in COVID-19 (TCRdb year 2020). For context, the study as a whole: The collaborator samples originated in the United States, Italy and Spain and spanned the acute and convalescent phases of COVID-19. The material from the prospective study consisted of cDNA or gDNA derived from T cells, B-cell-depleted T cells, or PBMCs. Deeply sampled blood TCRbeta repertoires from subjects exposed to, actively infected with, or recovered from COVID-19 were included in the dataset. The repertoires were made available in a free public database intended to serve as a resource for research on the immune response to SARS-CoV-2. The samples were drawn from the first 160 participants of the ongoing ImmuneRACE study and from some 1,300 subjects provided by 6 global collaborators. A de-identified subject ID, COVID-19 status, age in years and sex were almost always included in the sample metadata. Where available, HLA class I and class II types were obtained from metadata supplied by the sample provider rather than from assay-based typing.

The immunoSEQ Assay, a bias-controlled multiplex PCR, was used to amplify TCRbeta CDR3 regions from genomic DNA. Per the original workflow: The number of nucleated cells in each sample was estimated by amplification of reference gene primers within the assay. Sequence reads were collapsed and filtered to measure the absolute abundance of every unique TCRbeta CDR3 rearrangement. For each sample, productive Simpson clonality was calculated as the square root of Simpson's diversity index over productive rearrangements. TCRdb re-hosts the immuneACCESS table, in-frame sequences only. Its copies lack some clones; in the studies checked, an unresolved V gene accounts for under half of them, and the cause for the rest is not known. V and J calls and clone size are given by that table; D and trimming were obtained from the DNA. The sample profile shows about 400,000 clones; 80% to 90% of them were found once. Approximately 4.5% of the sample is taken by the ten largest.

The CDR3 sequence holds 16 residues, the cysteine and phenylalanine included. The entry retains the CDR3 DNA only, 48 bases that are in frame from base 1. Per the germline V gene, MDHEN is the CDR1 and SYDVKM is the CDR2. V is pruned by 6 bases and J by 4 bases, leaving 13 bases of the junction without a gene match. Regarding this clone: Its cognate antigen has yet to be identified. Base qualities are not provided; no much larger clone lies one nucleotide away.

Collaborating institutions collected whole blood in K2EDTA tubes following their own protocols. For TCRbeta analysis, collaborators shipped samples in one of three forms: frozen whole blood, isolated PBMCs, or DNA extracted from either of those sample types. The research as a whole found: How much clinical and demographic metadata was included differed by source and by participant, and the metadata was provided uncurated.

The TCR sequence derives from a woman aged 30 to 39 with acute or convalescent COVID-19. The chain is made from TRBV28 and TRBJ2-3; 7 bases in the middle match TRBD2. Sequences were obtained from peripheral blood. The CDR3 here reads CASSSGRGVYADTQYF. The DNA sequence is given as TGTGCCAGCAGCTCTGGACGGGGGGTATATGCAGATACGCAGTATTTT. When the CDR3 is completed using the reference TRBV28 and TRBJ2-3 genes on either side, the full variable domain is DVKVTQSSRYLVKRTGEKVFLECVQDMDHENMFWYRQDPGLGLRLIYFSYDVKMKEKGDIPEGYSVSREKKERFSLILESASTNQTSMYLCASSSGRGVYADTQYFGPGTRLTVL.